The rows below give T cell receptor beta chains drawn from one sample of a study of human T cells and chemical hapten exposure. TCRdb independently ran MiXCR on the RACE reads; one entry per CDR3 protein. The sample yields some 59,000 distinct CDR3 sequences, around 11% seen once. The sample was whole blood, taken in connection with sensitization to the hapten diphenylcyclopropenone (DPC). The receptors stem from a woman between 40 and 50 years old with alopecia areata. Some clones in this sample may be carry-over from other donors' samples. CDR3s include the opening cysteine and the closing phenylalanine or tryptophan. Each record gives: CDR3 DNA, CDR3 protein, D gene, V gene, clone size, J gene. D genes are given only for firm matches. Only part of the rows carry a size: once, few, many, or a class if the clone is expanded.

TGTGCCAGCACCGAAAATGACCGAGGAGTGATGGCCCAGTACTTC | CASTENDRGVMAQYF | - | TRBV6-6 | - | TRBJ2-5
TGTGCCAGCAGTTGGGGACAGGTTCGCGAGCAGTACTTC | CASSWGQVREQYF | TRBD1 | TRBV27 | many | TRBJ2-7
TGTGCCAGCCCCGGATCGCCACCGGGGACCCACGAGCAGTACTTC | CASPGSPPGTHEQYF | - | TRBV6-4 | few | TRBJ2-7
TGTGCCAGCAGCTTAGGGACAGGGACCGGGGAGCTGTTTTTT | CASSLGTGTGELFF | TRBD1 | TRBV7-9 | few | TRBJ2-2
TGTGCCAGCAGCTTAGGGGTTTCGAGCACAGATACGCAGTATTTT | CASSLGVSSTDTQYF | - | TRBV7-2 | - | TRBJ2-3
TGTGCCAGCAGCCAAGACCCCACTAGCGGCTCCTACAATGAGCAGTTCTTC | CASSQDPTSGSYNEQFF | TRBD2 | TRBV4-2 | - | TRBJ2-1
TGTGCCAGTAGTACCGGACCGTTCACTAATCAGCCCCAGCATTTT | CASSTGPFTNQPQHF | - | TRBV19 | few | TRBJ1-5
TGTGCCAGCAGTTCTCCGGCTGGGGCCAACGTCCTGACTTTC | CASSSPAGANVLTF | - | TRBV28 | - | TRBJ2-6
TGTGCCTGGAGTGTTCTACTTAACGCCGGGGAGCAGTTCTTC | CAWSVLLNAGEQFF | - | TRBV30 | many | TRBJ2-1
TGTGCCAGCAGCTCGGGACTCGTCGGGGAGCTGTTTTTT | CASSSGLVGELFF | - | TRBV7-2 | - | TRBJ2-2
TGCAGTGCTAGAGATACGGGAGGCCAAGGAAGCAATCAGCCCCAGCATTTT | CSARDTGGQGSNQPQHF | - | TRBV20-1 | few | TRBJ1-5
TGTGCCAGTAGCAGGTTCGACACTGAAGCTTTCTTT | CASSRFDTEAFF | - | TRBV19 | many | TRBJ1-1
TGTGCCAGCAGCGTAGGGGCTCGGGGGCCTACAGATACGCAGTATTTT | CASSVGARGPTDTQYF | - | TRBV9 | - | TRBJ2-3
TGTGCCACCAGTGAAGCCGGGACAGGGAGGTACGAGCAGTACTTC | CATSEAGTGRYEQYF | TRBD1 | TRBV24-1 | - | TRBJ2-7
TGTGCCAGTAACAGGGGATTTGCCGGGGAGCTGTTTTTT | CASNRGFAGELFF | TRBD1 | TRBV19 | few | TRBJ2-2
TGTGCCAGCAGACCAATTACTAGCGGGAGAAACATACACGACATTCAGTACTTC | CASRPITSGRNIHDIQYF | TRBD2 | TRBV6-5 | many | TRBJ2-4
TGCAGCGTTAGGACGGCGGGTTCCTACGAGCAGTACTTC | CSVRTAGSYEQYF | - | TRBV29-1 | many | TRBJ2-7
TGTGCCAGCAGCCAAGAAGGGGCAGGGGTGGGTCAGCCCCAGCATTTT | CASSQEGAGVGQPQHF | - | TRBV4-2 | many | TRBJ1-5
TGCGCCAGCAGGCAGGACACAACCCCAGATACGCAGTATTTT | CASRQDTTPDTQYF | - | TRBV5-1 | few | TRBJ2-3
TGCAGTGCTAGAGTCTTGACAGGCTTCTTAGCAACTAATGAAAAACTGTTTTTT | CSARVLTGFLATNEKLFF | - | TRBV20-1 | - | TRBJ1-4
TGCGCCAGCAGCTTGGGTGGGGAGAATCAGCCCCAGCATTTT | CASSLGGENQPQHF | - | TRBV5-1 | many | TRBJ1-5
TGTGCCAGTTTAACTAGCGGGGAGGGGAATGAGCAGTTCTTC | CASLTSGEGNEQFF | TRBD2 | TRBV19 | many | TRBJ2-1
TGTGCCAGCACCATGGGGCTGAAGAACTATGGCTACACCTTC | CASTMGLKNYGYTF | - | TRBV28 | many | TRBJ1-2
TGCGCCAGCAGCCCCCACACAGGGGCCGAGACCCAGTACTTC | CASSPHTGAETQYF | TRBD1 | TRBV4-3 | - | TRBJ2-5
TGTGCCAGCAGCCAGAGGTGGGGTGAAGCGGGGGGTAACAATGAGCAGTTCTTC | CASSQRWGEAGGNNEQFF | TRBD2 | TRBV4-2 | - | TRBJ2-1
TGTGCCAGCATCCCTCCGGGGATAGCGGGGTCCACAGATACGCAGTATTTT | CASIPPGIAGSTDTQYF | TRBD2 | TRBV6-2/TRBV6-3 | few | TRBJ2-3
TGTGCCAGTAGTTCCAACAGAATCCGAACTGAAGCTTTCTTT | CASSSNRIRTEAFF | - | TRBV19 | many | TRBJ1-1
TGTGCCAGTAGTATAGATGGTGGTAGCTGGGTCGAGACCCAGTACTTC | CASSIDGGSWVETQYF | - | TRBV19 | few | TRBJ2-5
TGTGCCATCAAGGGACTAGCGGGAGACCCAGATACGCAGTATTTT | CAIKGLAGDPDTQYF | TRBD2 | TRBV10-3 | few | TRBJ2-3
TGTGCCAGCAGTTTGACTTATGAGGGCTACACCTTC | CASSLTYEGYTF | - | TRBV12-3/TRBV12-4 | few | TRBJ1-2
TGCGCCAGCAGCTTGGAGGGGGGACTCACTGAAGCTTTCTTT | CASSLEGGLTEAFF | - | TRBV5-1 | many | TRBJ1-1